This record covers a single T cell receptor (beta chain). The sample belongs to a study of blood T cell repertoires in COVID-19. Overall study context: Both acute and convalescent COVID-19 samples were obtained from the United States, Italy and Spain.

Per the study methods: Amplification of reference gene primers was used by the study to estimate nucleated cell counts. Method: immunoSEQ multiplex PCR; TCRdb's copy keeps in-frame clones and lacks some. V, J and clone size derive from that table, while D and trimming were established from the DNA sequence. This table holds over 150,000 clones, roughly 80% found once. Trimming cost V 1 base and J 4 bases, with 9 bases left between them. Germline values: CDR1 LGHDT, CDR2 YNNKEL (reference sequence). CDR3 length: 14 amino acids. The sequencing sample was made of peripheral blood. The chain links TRBV3-1 (or the pseudogene TRBV3-2) to TRBJ2-3; possibly TRBD2 for D (5 bases). The TCR originated in a woman aged 55-70 years with acute or convalescent COVID-19. The DNA of the CDR3 is TGTGCCAGCAGCCAAGCAAGAGGGCCAGATACGCAGTATTTT. Protein product: CASSQARGPDTQYF.